These 11 T cell receptor beta chains share one sample of origin, sequenced in a study of identical twins. TCRdb analysed the 5' RACE reads with MiXCR anew, one entry per CDR3 protein. In the table there are around 570,000 distinct CDR3 sequences, nearly 10% of which are singletons. The sample was also linked to a second study, of yellow fever vaccine responses in identical twins.

The sequenced material came from PBMCs. Every receptor here comes from a woman younger than 35 in good health.

Only a few counts were recorded for this clonotype. This sequence joins TRBV11-2 and TRBJ2-7; D assignment may be TRBD1 or TRBD2 (6 bases each). This CDR3 is 17 amino acids long. The V end lost 0 bases, the J end lost 3 bases, and 18 bases lay between the germline ends. Germline V gene sequence: CDR1 SGHAT, CDR2 FQNNGV. CDR3 nucleotides: TGTGCCAGCAGCTTAGATCGGGGGAACAGGGCCCTCTACGAGCAGTACTTC. As protein: CASSLDRGNRALYEQYF.

The chain combines TRBV5-1 with TRBJ2-7, with 10 positions matching TRBD2. Per germline, CDR1 SGHRS and CDR2 YFSETQ. With V trimmed by 5 bases and J by 4 bases, 12 bases remained unmatched. The CDR3 runs 16 residues. CDR3 bases: TGCGCCAGCAGTCTCTGGTCTAGCGGGAGCTTTTACGAGCAGTACTTC. As protein: CASSLWSSGSFYEQYF. Using reference TRBV5-1 and TRBJ2-7 for the parts outside the CDR3, the full variable domain is KAGVTQTPRYLIKTRGQQVTLSCSPISGHRSVSWYQQTPGQGLQFLFEYFSETQRNKGNFPGRFSGRQFSNSRSEMNVSTLELGDSALYLCASSLWSSGSFYEQYFGPGTRLTVT.

This clonotype was seen a few times. The rearrangement links TRBV6-5 to TRBJ2-1; D may be TRBD1 (6 bases). Trimming took 2 bases from V and 1 from J, leaving 12 bases between them. CDR3 size: 16 residues. CDR1 MNHEY and CDR2 SVGAGI come from the germline V gene. CDR3 in amino acids: CASSYIRGGSYNEQFF. CDR3 nucleotide sequence: TGTGCCAGCAGTTACATCAGGGGTGGGTCCTACAATGAGCAGTTCTTC.

The chain recombines TRBV20-1 with TRBJ2-7, with 7 bases aligning to TRBD2. V lost 0 bases, J lost 5 bases, and 13 bases stayed unmatched. CDR3 size: 16 residues. CDR1 and CDR2 (germline): DFQATT, SNEGSKA (reference sequence). CDR3 residues: CSARDGASGKAHEQYF. The DNA of the CDR3 is TGCAGTGCTAGAGATGGGGCTAGCGGCAAAGCACACGAGCAGTACTTC.

This clonotype showed up many times. The chain has TRBV5-1 and TRBJ2-1; 8 bases agree with TRBD2. The CDR3 length is 16 residues. CDR1 and CDR2 from the germline V gene are SGHRS and YFSETQ. The V segment lost 0 bases and the J segment 3 bases; nucleotides outside the gene matches: 5. The CDR3 nucleotides are TGCGCCAGCAGCTTGGCGCCTAGCGGGTACTACAATGAGCAGTTCTTC. As protein: CASSLAPSGYYNEQFF.

Only a few counts were recorded for this clonotype. This chain links TRBV30 with TRBJ2-1, with TRBD2 matching over 11 bases. The trim removed 3 bases at V and 8 bases at J, leaving 9 bases unmatched. The CDR3 consists of 15 residues. Germline lookup yields CDR1 GTSNPN and CDR2 SVGIG (reference sequence). CDR3 protein: CAWRITSGSPDEQFF. CDR3 DNA sequence: TGTGCCTGGAGGATTACTAGCGGGAGCCCGGATGAGCAGTTCTTC. The variable domain in full, with the rest retrieved from reference TRBV30 and TRBJ2-1, is SQTIHQWPATLVQPVGSPLSLECTVEGTSNPNLYWYRQAAGRGLQLLFYSVGIGQISSEVPQNLSASRPQDRQFILSSKKLLLSDSGFYLCAWRITSGSPDEQFFGPGTRLTVL.

The chain is built from TRBV3-1 and TRBJ2-7; no reliable D call. The germline V gene has CDR1 LGHDT and CDR2 YNNKEL (reference sequence). The CDR3 extends over 13 amino acids. Trimming removed 3 bases from V and 3 bases from J, with 9 bases in between. The DNA for the CDR3 is TGTGCCAGCAGCCATGAATGGAGCTACGAGCAGTACTTC. Translated: CASSHEWSYEQYF.

Only a few counts were recorded for this clonotype. The V gene is TRBV7-2, the J gene TRBJ2-1, with TRBD2 matching 10 bases. The CDR3 contains 17 residues. Germline V gene sequence: CDR1 SGHTA, CDR2 FQGNSA. The junction had 7 bases not matched to a gene; V was cut back by 0 bases and J by 5 bases. CDR3 nucleotides: TGTGCCAGCAGCTTAGCCCTCCTAGCGGGAGTCCACAATGAGCAGTTCTTC. This encodes CASSLALLAGVHNEQFF. Combining the CDR3 with reference TRBV7-2 and TRBJ2-1 gives the whole variable domain GAGVSQSPSNKVTEKGKDVELRCDPISGHTALYWYRQSLGQGLEFLIYFQGNSAPDKSGLPSDRFSAERTGGSVSTLTIQRTQQEDSAVYLCASSLALLAGVHNEQFFGPGTRLTVL.

In this sample, this clonotype turned up a few times. The chain couples TRBV5-1 to TRBJ2-2, with 7 bases fitting TRBD1. Trimming took 3 bases from V and 7 from J; bases not matched to a gene: 9. The CDR3 length is 15 residues. CDR1 and CDR2 from the germline V gene are SGHRS and YFSETQ. The CDR3 nucleotides read TGCGCCAGCAGCTCGACAGGGTCAGGTCTCGGGGAGCTGTTTTTT. Protein: CASSSTGSGLGELFF. Filled out from reference TRBV5-1 and TRBJ2-2, the complete variable domain reads KAGVTQTPRYLIKTRGQQVTLSCSPISGHRSVSWYQQTPGQGLQFLFEYFSETQRNKGNFPGRFSGRQFSNSRSEMNVSTLELGDSALYLCASSSTGSGLGELFFGEGSRLTVL.

The V gene is TRBV28, the J gene TRBJ2-1, with 7 bases matching TRBD1. The length of the CDR3 is 13 residues. The trim removed 5 bases at V and 9 bases at J, leaving 7 bases unmatched. Germline V lookup: CDR1 MDHEN, CDR2 SYDVKM. CDR3 DNA sequence: TGTGCCAGCAGTACTGCAGGGGGATCTGAGCAGTTCTTC. This translates into CASSTAGGSEQFF.

This clonotype was seen repeatedly, ten times or more. The J gene is TRBJ1-2, the V gene TRBV7-9; D remains ambiguous. V was cut by 2 bases and J by 8 bases, with 12 bases left in between. This CDR3 is 13 amino acids long. The V gene's germline CDR1 is SEHNR and CDR2 FQNEAQ (reference sequence). The CDR3 reads CASSLQAPWGYTF. CDR3 bases: TGTGCCAGCAGCTTACAGGCCCCTTGGGGCTACACCTTC.